This T cell receptor (beta chain) was found in a study of blood T cells in healthy people across ages. Findings and limits, study-wide: Aged donors had fewer naive CD4+ cells and lower diversity than long-lived donors. Per million T cells, TCR beta diversity dropped about linearly as age rose.

A few counts support this clonotype. The antigen is not known. One end of the junction is discordant with germline, which a read error may explain. Alongside a J-beta primer mix, a sample-barcoded 5' primer served in a second PCR lasting roughly 6 to 11 cycles. Each cDNA molecule received a tag from a template-switch adaptor that had 12 random nucleotides. Via MiXCR, TCRdb re-called the 5' RACE reads, giving one row per CDR3 protein. The table lists more than 800,000 distinct CDR3 sequences, around 26% of them singletons. The receptor was derived from a woman aged 80 or older in good health. The sample comprised blood.

The CDR3 nucleotides read TGTGCCACCAACAGAGTATCTAGACAGGGAAACGGCTACACCTTC. Protein product: CATNRVSRQGNGYTF. V gene TRBV15 combines with J gene TRBJ1-2, with 7 bases matching TRBD1. CDR1 is LNHNV and CDR2 is YYDKDF in the germline V gene (reference sequence). CDR3 length: 15 amino acids.